The 9 T cell receptor beta chains below were found in one sample sequenced in a study of Ad26.COV2.S vaccination and SARS-CoV-2 variants. The method was immunoSEQ multiplex PCR; TCRdb's version includes in-frame clones alone and lacks a portion of them. The data hold 350,000 to 450,000 clones, with 85% observed a single time. Treatment specified: approximately 18 received Ad26.COV2.S at low or high dose, single or two shots; roughly five received placebo; per-sample allocation not given. Sampling occurred on day 63 after the first vaccine or placebo injection. Sequences were derived from peripheral blood, sampled in a trial of Ad26.COV2.S vaccine versus placebo. These receptors originate from a person aged 18-65 years who received the Ad26.COV2.S COVID-19 vaccine or a placebo.

The chain links TRBV5-4 to TRBJ2-7; 8 bases line up with TRBD2. The CDR3 is made up of 14 amino acids. V dropped 2 bases and J dropped 0; count of bases not matched to a gene: 1. Germline V gives CDR1 SGHNT, CDR2 YYREEE (reference sequence). The CDR3 DNA sequence: TGTGCCAGCAGCTTTAGCGGGGTCTCCTACGAGCAGTACTTC. Residues: CASSFSGVSYEQYF. Full variable domain (missing parts from reference TRBV5-4 and TRBJ2-7): ETGVTQSPTHLIKTRGQQVTLRCSSQSGHNTVSWYQQALGQGPQFIFQYYREEENGRGNFPPRFSGLQFPNYSSELNVNALELDDSALYLCASSFSGVSYEQYFGPGTRLTVT.

V usage is TRBV5-6 and J usage is TRBJ2-2, with D maybe TRBD1 (6 bases). Trimming stripped 0 bases from V and 6 bases from J, with 9 bases between. The CDR3 sequence is 14 residues long. Germline values: CDR1 SGHDT, CDR2 YYEEEE. The CDR3 here is CASSLDRDAGELFF. The CDR3, as DNA: TGTGCCAGCAGCTTGGACAGGGACGCCGGGGAGCTGTTTTTT.

This clone was recorded a few times. The chain carries TRBV5-8 and TRBJ1-5; tentative D call: TRBD1 (5 bases). Germline lookup yields CDR1 SGHTS and CDR2 YDEGEE. The CDR3 runs 15 residues. V was cut by 1 base and J by 0 bases, with 8 bases left in between. CDR3 in amino acids: CASSLRGDSNQPQHF. The CDR3 DNA reads TGTGCCAGCAGCTTGCGGGGCGATAGCAATCAGCCCCAGCATTTT.

This rearrangement joins TRBV10-3 to TRBJ1-4; TRBD1 aligns across 11 bases. Germline CDR1 and CDR2: ENHRY and SYGVKD. The ends lost 5 bases at V and 7 bases at J; junction bases unmatched: 9. The CDR3 length is 16 residues. The CDR3 bases are TGTGCCATCAGTTCCACCCCGGGACAGGGGGTTGAAAAACTGTTTTTT. The encoded protein is CAISSTPGQGVEKLFF.

The genes are TRBV25-1 and TRBJ2-3, with TRBD2 identical over 9 bases. Germline CDR1 is MGHDK and CDR2 is SYGVNS. CDR3 size: 16 residues. Trimming removed 3 bases from V and 3 bases from J; junction bases left unmatched: 7. The CDR3 region is CASSESSGRLTDTQYF. In DNA form, the CDR3 reads TGTGCCAGCAGTGAGTCGAGCGGGAGGTTAACAGATACGCAGTATTTT.

A single count supports this clone. The chain recombines TRBV19 with TRBJ1-1; D remains ambiguous. Trimming took off 1 base at V and 4 bases at J, with 7 bases between the two ends. Germline CDR1 is LNHDA and CDR2 is SQIVND (reference sequence). The CDR3 contains 13 residues. Written as DNA, the CDR3 is TGTGCCAGTAGTATAGGGTTACCCACTGAAGCTTTCTTT. This codes for CASSIGLPTEAFF.

The chain has TRBV7-9 and TRBJ1-1; 7 bases fit TRBD1. V gave up 4 bases and J gave up 3 bases; unmatched junction bases: 8. Germline V gene lookup returns CDR1 SEHNR and CDR2 FQNEAQ (reference sequence). The CDR3 is 15 amino acids. The DNA for the CDR3 is TGTGCCAGCAGCTCTCGGGCAGGGGGTGACACTGAAGCTTTCTTT. As protein: CASSSRAGGDTEAFF.

The chain recombines TRBV19 with TRBJ2-7; TRBD1 matches 11 bases. The CDR3 has 15 residues. V lost 5 bases, J lost 0 bases, and 3 bases stayed unmatched. Germline V gives CDR1 LNHDA, CDR2 SQIVND (reference sequence). In DNA form, the CDR3 reads TGTGCCAGTAGTCGGACAGGGGGCGTCTCCTACGAGCAGTACTTC. Translating it yields CASSRTGGVSYEQYF.

The chain recombines TRBV18 with TRBJ2-3; D gene ambiguous. Germline CDR1 reads KGHSH; CDR2 reads LQKENI. CDR3 length equals 12 residues. V lost 2 bases to trimming and J lost 3 bases, with 3 bases between them. DNA of the CDR3: TGTGCCAGCTCACCAGGGACAGATACGCAGTATTTT. Amino acid sequence: CASSPGTDTQYF.